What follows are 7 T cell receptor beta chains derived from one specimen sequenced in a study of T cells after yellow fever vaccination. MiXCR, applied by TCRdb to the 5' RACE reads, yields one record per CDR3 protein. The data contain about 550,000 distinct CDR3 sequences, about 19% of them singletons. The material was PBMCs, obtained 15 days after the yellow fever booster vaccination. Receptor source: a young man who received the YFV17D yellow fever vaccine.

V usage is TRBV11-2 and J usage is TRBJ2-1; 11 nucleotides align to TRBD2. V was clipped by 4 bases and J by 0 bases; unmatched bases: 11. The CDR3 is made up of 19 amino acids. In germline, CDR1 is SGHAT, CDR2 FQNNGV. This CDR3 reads CASSSTSGNLLSSYNEQFF. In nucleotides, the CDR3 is TGTGCCAGCAGCTCGACTAGCGGGAATCTATTAAGCTCCTACAATGAGCAGTTCTTC.

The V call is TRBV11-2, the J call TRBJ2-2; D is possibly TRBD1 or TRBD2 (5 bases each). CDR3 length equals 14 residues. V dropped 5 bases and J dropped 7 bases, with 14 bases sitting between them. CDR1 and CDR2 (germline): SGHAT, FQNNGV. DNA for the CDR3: TGTGCCAGCAGCCGCACGGGGACCTTCGGGGAGCTGTTTTTT. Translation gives CASSRTGTFGELFF.

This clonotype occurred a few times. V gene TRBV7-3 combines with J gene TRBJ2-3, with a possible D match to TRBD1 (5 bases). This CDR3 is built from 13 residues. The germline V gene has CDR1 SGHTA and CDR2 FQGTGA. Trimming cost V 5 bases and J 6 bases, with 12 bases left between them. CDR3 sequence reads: CASSPTYRDTQYF. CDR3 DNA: TGTGCCAGCAGCCCTACGTACAGGGATACGCAGTATTTT. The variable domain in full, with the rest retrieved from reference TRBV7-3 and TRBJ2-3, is GAGVSQTPSNKVTEKGKYVELRCDPISGHTALYWYRQSLGQGPEFLIYFQGTGAADDSGLPNDRFFAVRPEGSVSTLKIQRTERGDSAVYLCASSPTYRDTQYFGPGTRLTVL.

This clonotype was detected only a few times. The CDR3 DNA sequence: TGTGCCAGCTCACCACCCGCACCAAGGGGAAGTGGGGATACGCAGTATTTT. Translating gives CASSPPAPRGSGDTQYF. This sequence joins TRBV18 and TRBJ2-3; maybe TRBD1 (5 bases). Trimming left V 0 bases short and J 6 bases short, with 19 bases between. The CDR3 runs to 17 residues. The germline V gene has CDR1 KGHSH and CDR2 LQKENI.

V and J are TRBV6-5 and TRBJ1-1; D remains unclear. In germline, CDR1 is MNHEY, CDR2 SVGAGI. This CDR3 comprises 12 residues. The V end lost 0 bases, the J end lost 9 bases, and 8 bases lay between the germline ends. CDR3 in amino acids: CASSYSGKQAFF. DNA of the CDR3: TGTGCCAGCAGTTACTCAGGGAAGCAAGCTTTCTTT.

CDR3 in amino acids: CASSPSLQPQHF. The CDR3 DNA reads TGTGCCAGCAGTCCCTCCCTCCAGCCCCAGCATTTT. The chain is built from TRBV12-3 or TRBV12-4 and TRBJ1-5; D not resolved. The CDR3 is made up of 12 amino acids. The V end lost 5 bases, the J end lost 7 bases, and 9 bases lay between the germline ends.

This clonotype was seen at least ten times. CDR3 DNA sequence: TGCAGTGCTATCCGGCTCACGAACACCGGGGAGCTGTTTTTT. Residues: CSAIRLTNTGELFF. J is TRBJ2-2 and V is TRBV20-1; D is uncertain. This CDR3 is built from 14 residues. Germline V gene data show CDR1 as DFQATT and CDR2 as SNEGSKA (reference sequence). V was pared by 4 bases and J by 0 bases, with 9 bases between.